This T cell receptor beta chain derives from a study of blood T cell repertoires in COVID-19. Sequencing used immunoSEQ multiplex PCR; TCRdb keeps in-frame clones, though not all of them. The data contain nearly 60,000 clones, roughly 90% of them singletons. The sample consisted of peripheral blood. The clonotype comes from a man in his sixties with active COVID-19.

CDR3 coding DNA: TGTGCCTGGAGTGTACCCCCTGACAGATCACCCCTCCACTTT. This sequence encodes CAWSVPPDRSPLHF. The J gene is TRBJ1-6, the V gene TRBV30, with D possibly matching TRBD1 (5 bases). Trimming cost V 0 bases and J 10 bases, with 13 bases left between them. CDR1 is GTSNPN, CDR2 SVGIG, per germline (reference sequence). The CDR3 contains 14 residues.